Shown below are 26 T cell receptor beta chains from a single sample sequenced in a study of blood T cells in healthy people across ages. It was with a sample-barcoded 5' primer and a J-beta primer mix that a second PCR of about 7 to 12 cycles was run. TCRdb processed the 5' RACE reads anew with MiXCR; each CDR3 protein has one entry. Altogether approximately 1.5 million distinct CDR3 sequences are present, around 35% being singletons, with the ten largest covering around 11%. The specimen sequenced was blood. Receptors were obtained from a woman aged 25-40 years in good health.

With regard to this clonotype: The CDR3 end shows no conserved phenylalanine or tryptophan, and so a read error is likely. The rearrangement links TRBV29-1 to TRBJ2-2; D is ambiguous. With 5 bases removed from V and 0 bases from J, the gap between germline ends came to 7 bases. This CDR3 contains 13 residues. Germline V gene lookup returns CDR1 SQVTM and CDR2 ANQGSEA. The DNA of the CDR3 is TGCAGCGTTAAGGATCCGAACACCGGGGAGCTGTTTGTT. It encodes CSVKDPNTGELFV.

This clonotype has only a few counts. The rearrangement links TRBV4-1 to TRBJ1-2, with TRBD1 identical over 8 bases. Germline-derived CDR1 and CDR2 are MGHRA and YSYEKL. This CDR3 has 14 amino acids. With 1 base clipped from V and 5 bases from J, the junction kept 3 bases outside the gene matches. CDR3 sequence: CASSQGDRPYGYTF. In DNA form, the CDR3 reads TGCGCCAGCAGCCAAGGGGACAGGCCTTATGGCTACACCTTC.

This clonotype has just a few counts. The chain joins TRBV7-9 to TRBJ2-3; TRBD2 matches 10 bases. Per germline, CDR1 SEHNR and CDR2 FQNEAQ (reference sequence). After removal of 1 base from V and 4 bases from J, the junction contained 17 bases not matched to a gene. The CDR3 contains 20 residues. The CDR3 reads CASSLESLAGEVLRADTQYF. The CDR3 region has the DNA TGTGCCAGCAGCTTAGAGTCTCTAGCGGGAGAAGTATTAAGAGCAGATACGCAGTATTTT.

This clonotype came up a few times. The chain joins TRBV6-4 to TRBJ2-7; 7 bases fit TRBD1. This CDR3 is built from 14 residues. Trimming cost V 5 bases and J 3 bases; bases outside gene matches: 7. Germline-derived CDR1 and CDR2 are MRHNA and SNTAGT. CDR3 nucleotide sequence: TGTGCCAGCAGTAACCGGGACAGCTTCTACGAGCAGTACTTC. This translates into CASSNRDSFYEQYF.

This sequence joins TRBV7-9 and TRBJ2-1; no definite D call. Germline V gives CDR1 SEHNR, CDR2 FQNEAQ (reference sequence). The CDR3 totals 10 residues. The CDR3 sequence: CTAFGNEQFF. Here the CDR3 DNA reads TGTACCGCATTCGGCAATGAGCAGTTCTTC.

The chain links TRBV18 to TRBJ1-1; D gene unclear. The CDR3 extends over 12 amino acids. CDR1 is KGHSH and CDR2 is LQKENI in the germline V gene. The V and J ends lost 5 bases and 4 bases respectively, with 8 bases between them. The CDR3 sequence is CASSTLGTEAFF. CDR3 in DNA: TGTGCCAGCTCAACCCTGGGCACTGAAGCTTTCTTT.

The chain couples TRBV19 to TRBJ2-1, with D perhaps matching TRBD1 (5 bases). Germline CDR1 reads LNHDA; CDR2 reads SQIVND (reference sequence). V was trimmed by 5 bases and J by 6 bases, leaving 17 bases between them. This CDR3 comprises 15 residues. The chain's CDR3 is CASSFPGLGGNEQFF. CDR3 sequence (DNA): TGTGCCAGTAGTTTCCCAGGGTTGGGTGGCAATGAGCAGTTCTTC. Full variable domain (missing parts from reference TRBV19 and TRBJ2-1): DGGITQSPKYLFRKEGQNVTLSCEQNLNHDAMYWYRQDPGQGLRLIYYSQIVNDFQKGDIAEGYSVSREKKESFPLTVTSAQKNPTAFYLCASSFPGLGGNEQFFGPGTRLTVL.

Many counts were recorded for this clonotype. The genes are TRBV7-9 and TRBJ1-2, with D perhaps TRBD1 (5 bases). Germline lookup yields CDR1 SEHNR and CDR2 FQNEAQ (reference sequence). Trimming removed 2 bases at V and 11 bases at J, with 6 bases between. The CDR3 totals 10 residues. CDR3 loop: CASSLRGYTF. DNA for the CDR3: TGTGCCAGCAGCTTACGGGGGTACACCTTC.

The chain uses TRBV3-1 and TRBJ1-2; 7 bases align to TRBD1. Germline V gene data show CDR1 as LGHDT and CDR2 as YNNKEL (reference sequence). This CDR3 spans 16 amino acids. V dropped 2 bases and J dropped 4; count of bases not matched to a gene: 10. The CDR3 spells CASSQRGGGASYGYTF. In DNA, the CDR3 is TGTGCCAGCAGCCAAAGAGGAGGGGGCGCCTCCTATGGCTACACCTTC.

This chain links TRBV5-6 with TRBJ2-7; tentative D call: TRBD2 (5 bases). The germline V gene encodes CDR1 SGHDT and CDR2 YYEEEE. Trimming left V 6 bases short and J 5 bases short, with 21 bases between. This CDR3 spans 15 amino acids. For the CDR3, the DNA is TGTGCCAGCAACCTTGGCAGAGGAGGAAAAAACGAGCAGTACTTC. This encodes CASNLGRGGKNEQYF.

Notes on this clonotype: Possible read error: a much larger clone is one base away. The chain employs TRBV7-9 and TRBJ2-1; possibly TRBD1 for D (5 bases). The length of the CDR3 is 15 residues. From germline, CDR1 is SEHNR and CDR2 FQNEAQ (reference sequence). Written as DNA, the CDR3 is TGTGCCAGCGGCTTAGAAGGGGTCTCCTACAATGAGCAGTTCTTC. It encodes CASGLEGVSYNEQFF. The full variable domain, in which reference TRBV7-9 and TRBJ2-1 provide the parts outside the CDR3, is DTGVSQNPRHKITKRGQNVTFRCDPISEHNRLYWYRQTLGQGPEFLTYFQNEAQLEKSRLLSDRFSAERPKGSFSTLEIQRTEQGDSAMYLCASGLEGVSYNEQFFGPGTRLTVL.

This clonotype was counted a few times. The CDR3 nucleotides read TGCAGCGTTGAAGACCCCCGGGTAGTCGGCTACACCTTC. Its translation is CSVEDPRVVGYTF. The chain combines TRBV29-1 with TRBJ1-2; D gene unclear. There are 13 residues in the CDR3. With 0 bases removed from V and 8 bases from J, the gap between germline ends came to 13 bases. Looked up from germline, CDR1 is SQVTM and CDR2 is ANQGSEA. The full variable domain, in which reference TRBV29-1 and TRBJ1-2 provide the parts outside the CDR3, is SAVISQKPSRDICQRGTSLTIQCQVDSQVTMMFWYRQQPGQSLTLIATANQGSEATYESGFVIDKFPISRPNLTFSTLTVSNMSPEDSSIYLCSVEDPRVVGYTFGSGTRLTVV.

There are a few counts of this clonotype. The chain has TRBV4-1 and TRBJ2-3, with 14 bases matching TRBD2. From germline, CDR1 is MGHRA and CDR2 YSYEKL. The CDR3 is made up of 18 amino acids. Germline trimming cut 1 base from V and 5 bases from J; bases unmatched to any gene: 8. The CDR3 is CASSQAGGTSGRGDTQYF. The CDR3 DNA sequence: TGCGCCAGCAGCCAAGCTGGCGGGACTAGCGGGAGAGGAGATACGCAGTATTTT.

This clonotype appeared a few times. The chain joins TRBV7-8 to TRBJ1-1, with 7 positions matching TRBD1. Germline V lookup: CDR1 SGHVS, CDR2 FQNEAQ. The CDR3 is made up of 14 amino acids. V gave up 5 bases and J gave up 3 bases; unmatched junction bases: 6. As DNA, the CDR3 is TGTGCCAGCAGCGGAGACAGGGTGGACACTGAAGCTTTCTTT. It translates to CASSGDRVDTEAFF.

This chain connects TRBV12-3 or TRBV12-4 to TRBJ2-1; the match to TRBD2 covers 9 bases. With 6 bases clipped from V and 7 bases from J, the junction kept 13 bases outside the gene matches. The CDR3 has 16 residues. In DNA, the CDR3 is TGTGCCAGCAGCCCGGGGGGGTTAGCGGGAGTGAATGAGCAGTTCTTC. Translation: CASSPGGLAGVNEQFF.

This clonotype turned up a few times. The gene calls are TRBV27 and TRBJ2-1; D could derive from TRBD1 or TRBD2 (5 bases each). This CDR3 spans 12 amino acids. Trimming took 8 bases from V and 9 from J, leaving 14 bases between them. Germline CDR1 MNHEY, CDR2 SMNVEV (reference sequence). The CDR3 bases are TGTGCCAGCGGGGGTACTAACGGTGAGCAGTTCTTC. The encoded protein is CASGGTNGEQFF.

Worth noting for this clonotype: The junction departs from the called germline gene at one end, perhaps through a read error. The rearrangement links TRBV14 to TRBJ1-1; possibly TRBD1 for D (5 bases). Germline loops: CDR1 SGHDN, CDR2 FVKESK. This CDR3 comprises 13 residues. In DNA, the CDR3 is TGCGCCAGCAGCCAAGATGTGAGGGGCACGGCTTTCTTT. It translates to CASSQDVRGTAFF. Supplemented by reference TRBV14 and TRBJ1-1, the full variable domain reads EAGVTQFPSHSVIEKGQTVTLRCDPISGHDNLYWYRRVMGKEIKFLLHFVKESKQDESGMPNNRFLAERTGGTYSTLKVQPAELEDSGVYFCASSQDVRGTAFFGQGTRLTVV.

The chain carries TRBV27 and TRBJ1-1; D is possibly TRBD1 (5 bases). The V gene lost 6 bases and the J gene lost 0 bases, with 11 bases spanning the gap. This CDR3 comprises 14 residues. Germline CDR1 MNHEY, CDR2 SMNVEV (reference sequence). CDR3 bases: TGTGCCAGCAGCTCGGGACTGCTGAACACTGAAGCTTTCTTT. It encodes CASSSGLLNTEAFF.

This clonotype came up a few times. The V gene is TRBV7-8, the J gene TRBJ2-3, with 7 bases identical to TRBD1. This CDR3 is 16 amino acids long. V lost 4 bases and J lost 0; bases outside the gene matches: 7. CDR1 is SGHVS and CDR2 is FQNEAQ in the germline V gene. CDR3 coding DNA: TGTGCCAGCAGCTACTACAGGGGATCGAGCACAGATACGCAGTATTTT. This encodes CASSYYRGSSTDTQYF.

A note on this clonotype: A read error may account for a junction end that differs from germline. The V and J genes are TRBV27 and TRBJ2-3, with D perhaps TRBD1 (5 bases). The CDR3 extends over 14 amino acids. CDR1 is MNHEY, CDR2 SMNVEV, per germline (reference sequence). The CDR3 coding sequence is TGTGCCAGCAGTTTCCGATATAGCACAGGTACGCAGTATTTT. It encodes CASSFRYSTGTQYF.

The chain carries TRBV6-6 and TRBJ2-2; D not resolved. The V and J ends lost 6 bases and 7 bases respectively, with 15 bases between them. Germline assignment: CDR1 MNHNY and CDR2 SVGAGI (reference sequence). This CDR3 contains 14 residues. CDR3 amino acids: CASRYVSSSGELFF. The CDR3 DNA follows: TGTGCCAGCAGATACGTTAGCAGTAGCGGGGAGCTGTTTTTT.

This clonotype was recorded many times. V usage is TRBV7-2 and J usage is TRBJ1-2; 8 nucleotides align to TRBD1. CDR1 is SGHTA and CDR2 is FQGNSA in the germline V gene. The V segment lost 3 bases and the J segment 4 bases; nucleotides outside the gene matches: 4. This CDR3 has 14 residues. CDR3 in amino acids: CASSLRQGSYGYTF. For the CDR3, the DNA is TGTGCCAGCAGCTTGAGACAGGGGTCCTATGGCTACACCTTC. Supplemented by reference TRBV7-2 and TRBJ1-2, the full variable domain reads GAGVSQSPSNKVTEKGKDVELRCDPISGHTALYWYRQSLGQGLEFLIYFQGNSAPDKSGLPSDRFSAERTGGSVSTLTIQRTQQEDSAVYLCASSLRQGSYGYTFGSGTRLTVV.

The J gene is TRBJ1-2, the V gene TRBV20-1, with D perhaps matching TRBD1 (5 bases). Germline CDR1 and CDR2: DFQATT and SNEGSKA (reference sequence). Trimming pared 0 bases from V and 8 bases from J, leaving 10 bases between. The CDR3 contains 12 residues. CDR3 bases: TGCAGTGCTAGAGATGGGGGGAAGGGCTACACCTTC. Translating gives CSARDGGKGYTF.

This clonotype has more than one count but fewer than ten. The V gene is TRBV5-1, the J gene TRBJ2-3; TRBD2 matches 8 bases. CDR3 length equals 16 residues. The ends lost 4 bases at V and 5 bases at J; junction bases unmatched: 12. Germline assignment: CDR1 SGHRS and CDR2 YFSETQ. The chain's CDR3 is CASSLNLRGGQDTQYF. CDR3 nucleotides: TGCGCCAGCAGCCTGAATCTTCGGGGGGGCCAAGATACGCAGTATTTT.

This clonotype was picked up a small number of times. This chain joins TRBV12-3 or TRBV12-4 and TRBJ2-3; 8 bases fit TRBD2. The CDR3 spans 14 residues. With 8 bases clipped from V and 8 bases from J, the junction kept 12 bases outside the gene matches. The CDR3, as DNA: TGTGCCAGCGGTCTTAGCGGGGCCCCCGGTACGCAGTATTTT. It codes for CASGLSGAPGTQYF.

Only a few counts were recorded for this clonotype. CDR3 DNA: TGTGCCAGCAGCGTAGAGGGGGTACGAGAGACCCAGTACTTC. Its translation: CASSVEGVRETQYF. The gene calls are TRBV9 and TRBJ2-5; D possibly corresponds to TRBD1 (6 bases). Germline CDR1 reads SGDLS; CDR2 reads YYNGEE. V shed 0 bases and J shed 4 bases, with 10 bases lying between them. This CDR3 has 14 amino acids.